The entry below gives a single T cell receptor beta chain sequence along with its context. The data were obtained in a study of OX40 agonist ivuxolimab in advanced cancers. Libraries were prepared by immunoSEQ multiplex PCR; TCRdb keeps only in-frame clonotypes and omits some of them. The data show more than 45,000 clones, 85% seen once. Germline assignment: CDR1 SGHAT and CDR2 FQNNGV. V was clipped by 5 bases and J by 3 bases; unmatched bases: 9. The CDR3 runs 16 residues. This sequence was found in an adult with an advanced solid tumor such as melanoma, head and neck, liver or kidney cancer. This material consisted of CD4+ or CD8+ T cells sorted from blood, taken in a trial of the OX40 agonist ivuxolimab. The V and J genes are TRBV11-2 and TRBJ2-1; TRBD1 matches at 8 bases. The DNA of the CDR3 is TGTGCCAGCAGCAGGACACCAGGGGGCGACTACAATGAGCAGTTCTTC. Translating it yields CASSRTPGGDYNEQFF.